Following are 2 T cell receptor beta chains from one sample sequenced in a study of CD8+ T cells in alopecia areata. Extracted from the samples, RNA was reverse transcribed into cDNA to serve as the sequencing template. The data were produced by immunoSEQ multiplex PCR, yet TCRdb's version contains in-frame clones alone and is incomplete. Among around 180,000 clones, about three fifths were seen once, and the ten largest hold approximately 0.97%. Treatment meaning: oral pan-JAK inhibitor, 5-10 mg twice daily. The material sequenced was CD4+ T cells sorted from blood, taken at week 24, from a patient treated with tofacitinib. The origin of the receptors is a human donor with alopecia areata.

The chain employs TRBV29-1 and TRBJ1-2; tentatively, D is TRBD1 (5 bases). The ends were cut back, 7 bases at V and 2 bases at J, with 11 bases in the middle. CDR3 length: 12 amino acids. Looked up from germline, CDR1 is SQVTM and CDR2 is ANQGSEA. CDR3 nucleotide sequence: TGCAGCGCTCGGACACCAAACTATGGCTACACCTTC. Translation gives CSARTPNYGYTF.

This rearrangement joins TRBV6-1 to TRBJ1-5; possibly TRBD1 for D (6 bases). Trimming left V 5 bases short and J 7 bases short, with 15 bases between. Germline CDR1 MNHNS, CDR2 SASEGT. This CDR3 region has 14 residues. CDR3 nucleotides: TGTGCCAGCAGTTCCCCAGGGGACGTACAGCCCCAGCATTTT. It encodes CASSSPGDVQPQHF.